This is a list of T cell receptor beta chains from one sample in a study of T cells in Graves' hyperthyroidism and ophthalmopathy. From the multiplex PCR reads, TCRdb called clonotypes with MiXCR, one entry per CDR3 protein. This table holds approximately 520,000 distinct CDR3 sequences, about 20% found once. What was sequenced was blood. Receptors originate from a man aged 18 to 35 with Graves' hyperthyroidism. CDR3s include the opening cysteine and the closing phenylalanine or tryptophan. The D gene is left open where the match is weak. Size is stated for part of the rows, as once, few or many counts, or as a class when the clone is expanded.

TRBJ1-2	TRBV5-1	.	.	TGCGCCAGCAGCCCTACCATGACAGGAGGTGGTTACACCTTC	CASSPTMTGGGYTF
TRBJ1-5	TRBV7-2	.	.	TGTGCCAGCAGCTTAGATGCATACCAGCCCCAGCATTTT	CASSLDAYQPQHF
TRBJ1-1	TRBV7-9	many	.	TGTGCCAGCAGCTGGGTCGGGGTGGTTAACACTGAAGCTTTCTTT	CASSWVGVVNTEAFF
TRBJ1-1	TRBV9	many	.	TGTGCCAGCACCTTGGACGGAGGGGAAACTGAAGCTTTCTTT	CASTLDGGETEAFF
TRBJ1-6	TRBV6-5	many	.	TGTGCCAGCAGTTACGGGCAGGGATTAGGTTCACCCCTCCACTTT	CASSYGQGLGSPLHF
TRBJ1-3	TRBV28	many	.	TGTGCCAGCAGTTGGGGCGACCGGGCTACGGGCACCATATATTTT	CASSWGDRATGTIYF
TRBJ1-1	TRBV5-1	.	.	TGCGCCAGCAGCTTAGAGACATTCACATGGGGGCGAAGGAACACTGAAGCTTTCTTT	CASSLETFTWGRRNTEAFF
TRBJ1-5	TRBV6-5	many	.	TGTGCCAGCAGTTACCCCGAGCCCCAGCATTTT	CASSYPEPQHF
TRBJ2-5	TRBV3-1	once	.	TGTGCCAGCAGCCTGCTTGGGGCAGAGGAGACCAAGTACTTC	CASSLLGAEETKYF
TRBJ1-5	TRBV6-5	many	TRBD1	TGTGCCAGCAGTTCCGTATTATTCCCGGGACAGGATCAATATAGCAATCAGCCCCAGCATTTT	CASSSVLFPGQDQYSNQPQHF
TRBJ2-2	TRBV7-3	.	TRBD2	TGTGCCAGCAGCTCCAACCCGGGCGGGGGAACGAACACCGGGGAGCTGTTTTTT	CASSSNPGGGTNTGELFF
TRBJ1-1	TRBV7-8	many	.	TGTGCCAGCAGCTTATCAGGGGCCGGGAACACTGAAGCTTTCTTT	CASSLSGAGNTEAFF